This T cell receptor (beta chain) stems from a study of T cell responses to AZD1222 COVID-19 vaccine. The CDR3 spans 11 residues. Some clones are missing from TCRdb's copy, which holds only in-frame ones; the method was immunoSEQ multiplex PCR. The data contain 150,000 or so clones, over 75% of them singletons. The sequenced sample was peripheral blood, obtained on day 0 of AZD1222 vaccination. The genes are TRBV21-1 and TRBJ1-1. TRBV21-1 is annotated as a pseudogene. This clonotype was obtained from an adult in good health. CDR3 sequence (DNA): TGTGCCAGCAGCAAAGGCACTGAAGCTTTCTTT. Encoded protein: CASSKGTEAFF.